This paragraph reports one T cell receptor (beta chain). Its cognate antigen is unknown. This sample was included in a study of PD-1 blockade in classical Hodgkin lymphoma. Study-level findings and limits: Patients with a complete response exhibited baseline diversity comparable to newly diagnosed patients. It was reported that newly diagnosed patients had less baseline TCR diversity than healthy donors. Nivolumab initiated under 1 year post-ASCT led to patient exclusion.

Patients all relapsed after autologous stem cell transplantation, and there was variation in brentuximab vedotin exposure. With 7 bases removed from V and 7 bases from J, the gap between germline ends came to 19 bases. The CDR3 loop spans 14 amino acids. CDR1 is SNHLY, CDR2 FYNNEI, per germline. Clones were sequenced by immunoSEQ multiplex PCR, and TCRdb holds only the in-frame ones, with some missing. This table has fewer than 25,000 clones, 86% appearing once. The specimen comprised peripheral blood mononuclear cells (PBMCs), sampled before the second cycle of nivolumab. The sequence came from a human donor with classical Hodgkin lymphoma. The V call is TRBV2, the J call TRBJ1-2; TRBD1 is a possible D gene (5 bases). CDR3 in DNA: TGTGCCAGCACCGGCGGGGGTGTATGGGTTGGCTACACCTTC. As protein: CASTGGGVWVGYTF.